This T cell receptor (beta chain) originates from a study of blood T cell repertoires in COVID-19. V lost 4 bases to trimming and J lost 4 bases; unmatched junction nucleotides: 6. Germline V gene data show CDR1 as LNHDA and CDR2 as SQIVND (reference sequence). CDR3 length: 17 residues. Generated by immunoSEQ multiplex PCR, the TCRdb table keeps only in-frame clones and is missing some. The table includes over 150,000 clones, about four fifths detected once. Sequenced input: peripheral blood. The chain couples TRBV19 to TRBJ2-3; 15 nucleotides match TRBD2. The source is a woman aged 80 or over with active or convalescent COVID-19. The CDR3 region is CASSTGLAGGFPDTQYF. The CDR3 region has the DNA TGTGCCAGTAGTACGGGACTAGCGGGAGGTTTTCCAGATACGCAGTATTTT. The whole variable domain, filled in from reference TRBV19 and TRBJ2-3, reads DGGITQSPKYLFRKEGQNVTLSCEQNLNHDAMYWYRQDPGQGLRLIYYSQIVNDFQKGDIAEGYSVSREKKESFPLTVTSAQKNPTAFYLCASSTGLAGGFPDTQYFGPGTRLTVL.